This TCR beta chain appears in the sequencing data of a study of T cell changes during pregnancy in multiple sclerosis. Germline CDR1 and CDR2: LNHNV and YYDKDF (reference sequence). Trimming cost V 4 bases and J 6 bases; bases outside gene matches: 19. The CDR3 spans 19 residues. Measured with immunoSEQ multiplex PCR; TCRdb has only the in-frame clones, and not every one. This sample carries tens of thousands of clones, about 88% of them seen once, and the ten largest clones take over 0.6%. This receptor was taken from a female donor in good health, enrolled as a control in a pregnancy study. The V call is TRBV15, the J call TRBJ2-1; 9 bases are shared with TRBD2. The specimen was CD4+ T cells from peripheral blood mononuclear cells, collected in the first trimester of pregnancy. CDR3 DNA sequence: TGTGCCACCAGCAAAAAGGCTAGCGGGGCGGATTGGTCCGTCAATGAGCAGTTCTTC. Its translation is CATSKKASGADWSVNEQFF.